The 32 T cell receptor beta chains below come from one sample, sequenced in a study of blood T cell repertoires in COVID-19. Method: immunoSEQ multiplex PCR; TCRdb's copy keeps in-frame clones and lacks some. Among some 31,000 clones listed, approximately 84% were seen once. Sequencing was done on a sample of peripheral blood. Source of these receptors: a man between 65 and 85 years old with COVID-19, enrolled during active disease.

This chain uses TRBV4-3 with TRBJ2-1, with 8 nucleotides matching TRBD2. V lost 1 base to trimming and J lost 0 bases; unmatched junction nucleotides: 11. Germline CDR1 and CDR2: LGHNA and YSLEER. CDR3 length: 19 amino acids. CDR3 in DNA: TGCGCCAGCAGCCAAGTGGGGCTAGCGGGCCGCAGCTCCTACAATGAGCAGTTCTTC. Its protein is CASSQVGLAGRSSYNEQFF.

This clone appeared a few times. The chain combines TRBV6-5 with TRBJ2-5; TRBD1 matches 7 bases. V was clipped by 8 bases and J by 2 bases; unmatched bases: 8. The germline CDR1 and CDR2 sequences are MNHEY and SVGAGI. The CDR3 consists of 14 residues. The CDR3 reads CASHPTGIQETQYF. CDR3 nucleotide sequence: TGTGCCAGCCACCCGACAGGGATACAAGAGACCCAGTACTTC.

The chain uses TRBV28 and TRBJ2-3, with D unresolved. The V and J ends lost 4 bases and 1 base respectively, with 9 bases between them. Germline lookup yields CDR1 MDHEN and CDR2 SYDVKM. This CDR3 has 14 amino acids. The CDR3 DNA reads as TGTGCCAGCAGTTACAGTTCTGGCACAGATACGCAGTATTTT. Protein sequence: CASSYSSGTDTQYF.

The V gene is TRBV18, the J gene TRBJ2-1; a weak D match, TRBD1 (6 bases). CDR1 KGHSH and CDR2 LQKENI come from the germline V gene. The CDR3 spans 15 residues. Trimming pared 6 bases from V and 8 bases from J, leaving 20 bases between. The CDR3, as DNA: TGTGCCAGCTCTCCTACAGGGCCCTTAAGGGATGAGCAGTTCTTC. Amino acid sequence: CASSPTGPLRDEQFF.

This chain joins TRBV9 and TRBJ1-5; a possible D gene is TRBD1 (6 bases). V was pared by 4 bases and J by 0 bases, with 14 bases between. Germline V gives CDR1 SGDLS, CDR2 YYNGEE. CDR3 length: 16 residues. For the CDR3, the DNA is TGTGCCAGCAGCCCCGGGGCGGGGGCTAGCAATCAGCCCCAGCATTTT. It specifies CASSPGAGASNQPQHF.

This clone occurred a few times. This chain joins TRBV2 and TRBJ2-2; the D gene is possibly TRBD2 (6 bases). This CDR3 spans 15 amino acids. Germline CDR1 and CDR2: SNHLY and FYNNEI. V lost 5 bases and J lost 4, with 14 bases in between. CDR3 in amino acids: CASSPSAVFTGELFF. The CDR3 coding sequence is TGTGCCAGCAGTCCTAGCGCGGTCTTCACCGGGGAGCTGTTTTTT.

V usage is TRBV6-2 or TRBV6-3 and J usage is TRBJ2-1, with 11 bases fitting TRBD2. V lost 5 bases to trimming and J lost 9 bases; unmatched junction nucleotides: 6. The CDR3 covers 14 residues. In germline, CDR1 is MNHEY, CDR2 SVGEGT. Here the CDR3 DNA reads TGTGCCAGCAGTGCTAGCGGGAGGAGAGGTGAGCAGTTCTTC. Translation: CASSASGRRGEQFF.

This clone was picked up a small number of times. The chain combines TRBV19 with TRBJ1-1, with 9 nucleotides matching TRBD1. In germline, CDR1 is LNHDA, CDR2 SQIVND (reference sequence). Trimming removed 0 bases from V and 4 bases from J; junction bases left unmatched: 9. The CDR3 contains 17 residues. CDR3 sequence (DNA): TGTGCCAGTAGTATAGATCTGGGACAGGGCGGAGGCACTGAAGCTTTCTTT. Translating it yields CASSIDLGQGGGTEAFF. Full variable domain (outside the CDR3, taken from reference TRBV19 and TRBJ1-1): DGGITQSPKYLFRKEGQNVTLSCEQNLNHDAMYWYRQDPGQGLRLIYYSQIVNDFQKGDIAEGYSVSREKKESFPLTVTSAQKNPTAFYLCASSIDLGQGGGTEAFFGQGTRLTVV.

V is TRBV29-1 and J is TRBJ2-3, with TRBD1 as a possible D gene (6 bases). The V end lost 6 bases, the J end lost 2 bases, and 15 bases lay between the germline ends. Germline CDR1 is SQVTM and CDR2 is ANQGSEA. CDR3 length equals 14 residues. The CDR3 sequence is CSVTEGVTTDTQYF. Written as DNA, the CDR3 is TGCAGCGTAACCGAGGGGGTGACCACAGATACGCAGTATTTT.

The CDR3 DNA follows: TGTGCCAGCAGCCAGGACAGGGGTCACACCTTC. The encoded protein is CASSQDRGHTF. This chain joins TRBV7-8 and TRBJ1-2; the match to TRBD1 covers 9 bases. J gave up 12 bases and V 5 bases, and 4 bases lay outside the gene matches. Germline V lookup: CDR1 SGHVS, CDR2 FQNEAQ. The CDR3 runs 11 residues.

The rearrangement uses TRBV5-4 and TRBJ1-5; D is ambiguous. The CDR3 sequence is 14 residues long. Germline V CDR1 and CDR2: SGHNT, YYREEE (reference sequence). V was shortened by 4 bases and J by 5 bases, with 13 bases between the two germline ends. The CDR3 loop is CASSLSGGDQPQHF. In DNA, the CDR3 is TGTGCCAGCAGCCTCAGCGGCGGTGATCAGCCCCAGCATTTT.

The chain couples TRBV27 to TRBJ1-3, with 10 bases lining up with TRBD1. With 5 bases clipped from V and 3 bases from J, the junction kept 4 bases outside the gene matches. Germline CDR1 and CDR2: MNHEY and SMNVEV (reference sequence). This CDR3 is 15 amino acids long. CDR3 sequence (DNA): TGTGCCAGCAGTGAGGGACAGGGGTTTGGAAACACCATATATTTT. This gives the protein CASSEGQGFGNTIYF.

The rearrangement joins TRBV5-4 to TRBJ2-7; D might be TRBD1 (5 bases). Germline CDR1 is SGHNT and CDR2 is YYREEE (reference sequence). The CDR3 sequence is 13 residues long. The ends were cut back, 4 bases at V and 5 bases at J, with 13 bases in the middle. CDR3 DNA sequence: TGTGCCAGCAGCCGACAGTGGGGCGACGAGCAGTACTTC. It translates to CASSRQWGDEQYF.

This chain uses TRBV5-6 with TRBJ1-2; TRBD1 matches at 7 bases. Germline lookup yields CDR1 SGHDT and CDR2 YYEEEE. This CDR3 has 15 residues. The V segment lost 0 bases and the J segment 6 bases; nucleotides outside the gene matches: 8. CDR3 sequence (DNA): TGTGCCAGCAGCTTGGTAGCGGCAGGGGGTCATGGCTACACCTTC. It encodes CASSLVAAGGHGYTF.

CDR3 nucleotides: TGTGCCAGCGAGGAAGCGGGAGAAAGCAATGAGCAGTTCTTC. It specifies CASEEAGESNEQFF. The genes are TRBV28 and TRBJ2-1; TRBD2 agrees at 8 bases. J gave up 6 bases and V 8 bases, and 9 bases lay outside the gene matches. CDR1 and CDR2 (germline): MDHEN, SYDVKM. The CDR3 extends over 14 amino acids.

This chain connects TRBV5-1 to TRBJ1-2; D may be TRBD1 (5 bases). The CDR3 extends over 15 amino acids. The V gene lost 0 bases and the J gene lost 3 bases, with 12 bases spanning the gap. CDR1 is SGHRS, CDR2 YFSETQ, per germline. CDR3 bases: TGCGCCAGCAGCTTGGAAGGGGTTTATGACTATGGCTACACCTTC. This translates into CASSLEGVYDYGYTF. The entire variable domain, with the rest obtained from reference TRBV5-1 and TRBJ1-2, is as follows: KAGVTQTPRYLIKTRGQQVTLSCSPISGHRSVSWYQQTPGQGLQFLFEYFSETQRNKGNFPGRFSGRQFSNSRSEMNVSTLELGDSALYLCASSLEGVYDYGYTFGSGTRLTVV.

The chain has TRBV5-1 and TRBJ1-4, with 8 bases matching TRBD1. J gave up 8 bases and V 0 bases, and 3 bases lay outside the gene matches. The CDR3 runs 14 residues. Germline V gene sequence: CDR1 SGHRS, CDR2 YFSETQ. The CDR3 DNA reads TGCGCCAGCAGCTTGGGACAGGGGATCGAAAAACTGTTTTTT. It is translated as CASSLGQGIEKLFF.

V is TRBV5-5 and J is TRBJ1-4; D possibly corresponds to TRBD1 (6 bases). The CDR3 totals 16 residues. Germline V gene lookup returns CDR1 SGHKS and CDR2 YYEKEE (reference sequence). The V end was cut by 0 bases, the J end by 7 bases, with 16 bases between. The CDR3 here is CASSLVTDRRSEKLFF. CDR3 DNA: TGTGCCAGCAGCTTGGTTACCGACAGGAGGAGTGAAAAACTGTTTTTT.

V usage is TRBV10-3 and J usage is TRBJ2-1; possible D gene TRBD1, 6 bases. The germline V gene encodes CDR1 ENHRY and CDR2 SYGVKD. The CDR3 is 13 residues long. CDR3 in amino acids: CATGDNSYNEQFF. The CDR3 DNA reads as TGTGCTACCGGGGACAACTCCTACAATGAGCAGTTCTTC.

The genes are TRBV7-8 and TRBJ2-2; D perhaps matches TRBD1 (5 bases). The CDR3 is 14 residues long. Germline-derived CDR1 and CDR2 are SGHVS and FQNEAQ. Trimming stripped 4 bases from V and 6 bases from J, with 12 bases between. The CDR3 loop is CASSSTRVPGELFF. DNA of the CDR3: TGTGCCAGCAGCTCAACCAGGGTCCCCGGGGAGCTGTTTTTT.

V and J are TRBV21-1 and TRBJ2-1; the table assigns TRBD2, which was not confirmed against the DNA. TRBV21-1 is a recognized pseudogene. The CDR3 loop spans 12 amino acids. CDR3 nucleotides: TGTGCCAGCAGCAAAGCCCCGGGTGAGCAGTTCTTC. Protein sequence: CASSKAPGEQFF.

Points on this clone: At one of its ends the junction is not consistent with the germline gene, which may arise from a read error. The chain recombines TRBV5-4 with TRBJ2-1, with D possibly being TRBD2 (6 bases). Looked up from germline, CDR1 is SGHNT and CDR2 is YYREEE (reference sequence). CDR3 length: 17 residues. Here the CDR3 reads CASSLGSAGSSYNEQFF. Here the CDR3 DNA reads TGTGCCAGCAGTTTGGGAAGCGCGGGGAGCTCCTACAATGAGCAGTTCTTC.

Only one count was recorded for this clone. The rearrangement links TRBV7-9 to TRBJ2-3; 8 bases line up with TRBD2. The CDR3 runs to 15 residues. With V trimmed by 3 bases and J by 4 bases, 6 bases remained unmatched. Germline V gene sequence: CDR1 SEHNR, CDR2 FQNEAQ (reference sequence). CDR3 loop: CASSFGGRRADTQYF. The DNA for the CDR3 is TGTGCCAGCAGCTTTGGCGGGAGGAGGGCAGATACGCAGTATTTT.

DNA of the CDR3: TGCGCCAGCAGCCAAGCTGGACAGGTAAATCAGCCCCAGCATTTT. It is translated as CASSQAGQVNQPQHF. The genes are TRBV4-1 and TRBJ1-5; 7 nucleotides match TRBD1. CDR1 and CDR2 (germline): MGHRA, YSYEKL. Trimming took 1 base from V and 4 from J; bases not matched to a gene: 4. The CDR3 totals 15 residues.

This clone was counted only a few times. The chain combines TRBV4-2 with TRBJ2-3, with TRBD2 identical over 8 bases. With 1 base clipped from V and 1 base from J, the junction kept 4 bases outside the gene matches. CDR1 is LGHNA and CDR2 is YNFKEQ in the germline V gene. The CDR3 has 16 residues. The CDR3 sequence is CASSQGSGGGTDTQYF. The CDR3 bases are TGTGCCAGCAGCCAAGGGAGCGGGGGTGGCACAGATACGCAGTATTTT.

The chain recombines TRBV6-6 with TRBJ2-7, with TRBD2 matching 9 bases. The V segment lost 6 bases and the J segment 3 bases; nucleotides outside the gene matches: 6. The CDR3 length is 14 residues. Germline V gene data show CDR1 as MNHNY and CDR2 as SVGAGI (reference sequence). In nucleotides, the CDR3 is TGTGCCAGCAGCCTAGCGGGATGGAACTACGAGCAGTACTTC. This encodes CASSLAGWNYEQYF.

The chain recombines TRBV6-2 or TRBV6-3 with TRBJ1-5; D perhaps matches TRBD1 (6 bases). The CDR3 consists of 16 residues. Germline lookup yields CDR1 MNHEY and CDR2 SVGEGT. V dropped 6 bases and J dropped 2 bases, with 17 bases sitting between them. The CDR3 DNA reads TGTGCCAGCAGCGGAGCTCAGGGGTCGGGCAATCAGCCCCAGCATTTT. Its protein product is CASSGAQGSGNQPQHF.

In this sample, this clone turned up a few times. The chain recombines TRBV6-6 with TRBJ2-2, with TRBD1 matching 8 bases. Germline CDR1 reads MNHNY; CDR2 reads SVGAGI (reference sequence). V lost 5 bases to trimming and J lost 3 bases; unmatched junction nucleotides: 8. This CDR3 is built from 16 residues. The CDR3 nucleotides read TGTGCCAGCAGTATGACAGGGGTGCGGGACACCGGGGAGCTGTTTTTT. Protein: CASSMTGVRDTGELFF.

The V call is TRBV19, the J call TRBJ1-5; 9 bases are a match to TRBD1. The CDR3 covers 16 residues. The V segment lost 7 bases and the J segment 6 bases; nucleotides outside the gene matches: 13. Germline V gene sequence: CDR1 LNHDA, CDR2 SQIVND (reference sequence). This CDR3 reads CASIRRTGEIGQPQHF. The CDR3, as DNA: TGTGCCAGTATCCGACGGACAGGGGAAATAGGTCAGCCCCAGCATTTT.

Points on this clone: Its ends do not fully match the called genes, so a read error is possible. The J gene is TRBJ2-1, the V gene TRBV2, with 12 bases fitting TRBD2. The germline V gene has CDR1 SNHLY and CDR2 FYNNEI. The CDR3 sequence is 15 residues long. The DNA of the CDR3 is TGTGCCAGCAGCGAAGGACTAGCGGGATACAATGAGCAGTTCTTC. It yields the protein CASSEGLAGYNEQFF.

Here the CDR3 reads CASSLVAGGDEQFF. In DNA, the CDR3 is TGCGCCAGCAGCTTGGTTGCGGGAGGCGATGAGCAGTTCTTC. The chain employs TRBV5-1 and TRBJ2-1; 8 bases align to TRBD2. Germline V gene data show CDR1 as SGHRS and CDR2 as YFSETQ. Losses at the gene ends were 0 bases for V and 8 bases for J; bases not matched to a gene: 4. The length of the CDR3 is 14 residues.

The V call is TRBV19, the J call TRBJ1-3, with D possibly being TRBD1 (6 bases). The CDR3 is 16 amino acids. V dropped 7 bases and J dropped 4 bases, with 20 bases sitting between them. In germline, CDR1 is LNHDA, CDR2 SQIVND (reference sequence). CDR3 in amino acids: CASTVEAGAFGNTIYF. For the CDR3, the DNA is TGTGCCAGTACGGTTGAAGCGGGGGCTTTCGGAAACACCATATATTTT.